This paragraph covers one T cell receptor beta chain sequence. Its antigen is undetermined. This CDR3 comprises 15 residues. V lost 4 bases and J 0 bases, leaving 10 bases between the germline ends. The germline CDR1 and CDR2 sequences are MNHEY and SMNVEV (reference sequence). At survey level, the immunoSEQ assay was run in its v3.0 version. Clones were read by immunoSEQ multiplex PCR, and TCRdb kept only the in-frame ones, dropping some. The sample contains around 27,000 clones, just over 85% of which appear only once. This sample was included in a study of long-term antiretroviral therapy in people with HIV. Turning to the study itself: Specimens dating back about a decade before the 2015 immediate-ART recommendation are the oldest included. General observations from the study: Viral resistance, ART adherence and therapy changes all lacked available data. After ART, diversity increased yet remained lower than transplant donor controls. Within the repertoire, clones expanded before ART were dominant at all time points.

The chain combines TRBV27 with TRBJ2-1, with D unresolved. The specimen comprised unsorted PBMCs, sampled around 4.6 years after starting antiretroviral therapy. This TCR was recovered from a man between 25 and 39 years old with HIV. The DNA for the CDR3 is TGTGCCAGCAGTTCAACAACAAGCTCCTACAATGAGCAGTTCTTC. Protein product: CASSSTTSSYNEQFF.